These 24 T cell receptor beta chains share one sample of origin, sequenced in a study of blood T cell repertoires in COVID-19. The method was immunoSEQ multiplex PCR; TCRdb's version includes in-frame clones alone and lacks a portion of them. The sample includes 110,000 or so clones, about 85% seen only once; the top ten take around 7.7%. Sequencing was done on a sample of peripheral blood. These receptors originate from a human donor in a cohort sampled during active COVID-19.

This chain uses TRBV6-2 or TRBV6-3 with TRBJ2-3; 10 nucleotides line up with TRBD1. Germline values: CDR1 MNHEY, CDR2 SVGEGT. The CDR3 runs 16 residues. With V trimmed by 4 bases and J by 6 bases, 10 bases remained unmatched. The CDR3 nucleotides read TGTGCCAGCAGTTCCCAAGACGACAGGGGGCGGGATACGCAGTATTTT. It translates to CASSSQDDRGRDTQYF.

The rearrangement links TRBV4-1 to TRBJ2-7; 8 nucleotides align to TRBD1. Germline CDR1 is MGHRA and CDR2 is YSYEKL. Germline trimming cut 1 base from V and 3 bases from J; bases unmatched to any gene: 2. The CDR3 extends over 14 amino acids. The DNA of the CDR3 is TGCGCCAGCAGCCAAGCCGACAGGGGCTACGAGCAGTACTTC. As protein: CASSQADRGYEQYF.

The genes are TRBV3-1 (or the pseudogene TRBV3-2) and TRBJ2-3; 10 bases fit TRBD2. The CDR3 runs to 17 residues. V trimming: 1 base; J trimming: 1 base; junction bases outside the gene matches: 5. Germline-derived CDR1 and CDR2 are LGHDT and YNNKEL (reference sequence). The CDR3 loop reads CASSQALAGVGTDTQYF. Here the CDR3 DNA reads TGTGCCAGCAGCCAAGCCCTAGCGGGGGTGGGCACAGATACGCAGTATTTT.

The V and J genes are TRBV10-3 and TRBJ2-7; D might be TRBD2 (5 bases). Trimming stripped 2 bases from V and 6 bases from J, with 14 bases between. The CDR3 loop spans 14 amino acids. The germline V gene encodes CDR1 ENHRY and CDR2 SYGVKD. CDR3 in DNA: TGTGCCATCAGTGAGGCAGACTACCTCTCCGAGCAGTACTTC. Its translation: CAISEADYLSEQYF.

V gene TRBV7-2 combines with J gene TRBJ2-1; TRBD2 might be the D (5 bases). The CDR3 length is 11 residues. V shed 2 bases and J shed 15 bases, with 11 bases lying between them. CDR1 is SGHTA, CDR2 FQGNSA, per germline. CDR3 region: CASSLTRAAFF. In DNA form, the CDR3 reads TGTGCCAGCAGCTTAACGCGGGCGGCGTTCTTC. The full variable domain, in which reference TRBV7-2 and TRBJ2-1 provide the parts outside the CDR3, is GAGVSQSPSNKVTEKGKDVELRCDPISGHTALYWYRQSLGQGLEFLIYFQGNSAPDKSGLPSDRFSAERTGGSVSTLTIQRTQQEDSAVYLCASSLTRAAFFGPGTRLTVL.

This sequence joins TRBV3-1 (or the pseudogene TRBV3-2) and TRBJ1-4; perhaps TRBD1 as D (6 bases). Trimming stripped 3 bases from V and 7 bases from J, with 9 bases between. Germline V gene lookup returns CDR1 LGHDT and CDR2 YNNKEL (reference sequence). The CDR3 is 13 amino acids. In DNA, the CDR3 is TGTGCCAGCAGCCAGGGGGCCGTTGAAAAACTGTTTTTT. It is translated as CASSQGAVEKLFF.

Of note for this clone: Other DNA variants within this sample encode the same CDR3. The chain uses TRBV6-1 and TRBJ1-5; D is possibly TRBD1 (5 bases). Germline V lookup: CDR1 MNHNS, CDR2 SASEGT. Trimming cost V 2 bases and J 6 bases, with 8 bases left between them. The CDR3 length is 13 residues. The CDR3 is CASSEQGGQPQHF. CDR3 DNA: TGTGCCAGCAGTGAACAGGGTGGTCAGCCCCAGCATTTT.

Here the CDR3 DNA reads TGCGCCAGCAGCTCGGCGACAGGGAACAATGAGCAGTTCTTC. It specifies CASSSATGNNEQFF. The V and J genes are TRBV5-1 and TRBJ2-1, with 7 bases identical to TRBD1. Germline V gene sequence: CDR1 SGHRS, CDR2 YFSETQ. The CDR3 totals 14 residues. Trimming at V came to 3 bases and at J to 5 bases, leaving 5 bases not matched to a gene.

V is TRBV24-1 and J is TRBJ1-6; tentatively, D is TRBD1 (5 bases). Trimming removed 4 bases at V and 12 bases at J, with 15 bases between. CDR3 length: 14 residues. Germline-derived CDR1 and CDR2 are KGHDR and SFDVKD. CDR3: CATSDPFRVGPLHF. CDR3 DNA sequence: TGTGCCACCAGTGACCCCTTCAGGGTGGGACCCCTCCACTTT.

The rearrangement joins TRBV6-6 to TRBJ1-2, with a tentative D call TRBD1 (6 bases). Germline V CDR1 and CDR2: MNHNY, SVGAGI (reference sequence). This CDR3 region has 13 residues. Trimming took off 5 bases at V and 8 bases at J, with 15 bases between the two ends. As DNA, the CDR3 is TGTGCCAGCAGTAGGGCAGGGGATGACGGCTACACCTTC. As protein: CASSRAGDDGYTF.

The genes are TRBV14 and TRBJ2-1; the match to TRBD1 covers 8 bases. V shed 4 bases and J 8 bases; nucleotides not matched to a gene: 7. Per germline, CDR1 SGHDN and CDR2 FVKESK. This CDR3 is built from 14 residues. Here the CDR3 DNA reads TGTGCCAGCAGCCCCGGACAGGGTGTCCATGAGCAGTTCTTC. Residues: CASSPGQGVHEQFF.

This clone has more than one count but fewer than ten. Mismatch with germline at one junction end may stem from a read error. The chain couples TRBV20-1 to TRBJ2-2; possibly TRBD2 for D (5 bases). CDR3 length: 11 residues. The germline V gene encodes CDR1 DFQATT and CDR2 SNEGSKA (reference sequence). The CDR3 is CSAGNAGELFF. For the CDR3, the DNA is TGCAGTGCCGGGAACGCCGGGGAGCTGTTTTTT.

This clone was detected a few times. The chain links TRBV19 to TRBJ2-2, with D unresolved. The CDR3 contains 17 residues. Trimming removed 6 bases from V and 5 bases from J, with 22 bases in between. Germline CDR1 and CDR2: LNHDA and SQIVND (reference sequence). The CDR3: CASRPTGFLRTTGELFF. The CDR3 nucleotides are TGTGCCAGTAGGCCGACTGGATTTCTGCGTACTACCGGGGAGCTGTTTTTT.

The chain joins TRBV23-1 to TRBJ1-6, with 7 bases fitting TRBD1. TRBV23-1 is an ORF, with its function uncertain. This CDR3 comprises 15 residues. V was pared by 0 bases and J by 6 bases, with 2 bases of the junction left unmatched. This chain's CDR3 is CASSQSGTANSPLHF. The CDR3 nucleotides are TGCGCCAGCAGTCAATCGGGGACAGCTAATTCACCCCTCCACTTT.

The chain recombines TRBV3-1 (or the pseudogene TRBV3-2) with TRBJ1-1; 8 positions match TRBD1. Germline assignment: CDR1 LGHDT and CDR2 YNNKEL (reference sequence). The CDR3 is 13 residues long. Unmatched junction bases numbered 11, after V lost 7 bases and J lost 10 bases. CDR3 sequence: CASTPVGDRRAFF. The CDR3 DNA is TGTGCCAGCACCCCGGTAGGGGACAGGAGAGCTTTCTTT.

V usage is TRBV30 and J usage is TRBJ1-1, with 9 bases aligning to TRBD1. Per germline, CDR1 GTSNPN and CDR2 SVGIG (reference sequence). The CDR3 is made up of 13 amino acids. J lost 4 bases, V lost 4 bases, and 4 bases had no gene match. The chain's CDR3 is CAWTRTGATEAFF. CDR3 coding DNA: TGTGCCTGGACTAGGACAGGGGCCACTGAAGCTTTCTTT.

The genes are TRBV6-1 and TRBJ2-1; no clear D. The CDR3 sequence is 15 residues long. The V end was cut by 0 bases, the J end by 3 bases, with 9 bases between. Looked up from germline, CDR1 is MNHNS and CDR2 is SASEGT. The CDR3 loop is CASSEATLVYNEQFF. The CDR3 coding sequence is TGTGCCAGCAGTGAAGCCACTCTAGTCTACAATGAGCAGTTCTTC.

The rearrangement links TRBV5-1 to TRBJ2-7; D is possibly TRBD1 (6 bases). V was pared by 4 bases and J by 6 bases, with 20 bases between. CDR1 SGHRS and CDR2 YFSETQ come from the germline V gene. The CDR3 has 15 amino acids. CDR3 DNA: TGCGCCAGCAGCCAGATGGGGGCCGCCGGGGTCGAGCAGTACTTC. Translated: CASSQMGAAGVEQYF.

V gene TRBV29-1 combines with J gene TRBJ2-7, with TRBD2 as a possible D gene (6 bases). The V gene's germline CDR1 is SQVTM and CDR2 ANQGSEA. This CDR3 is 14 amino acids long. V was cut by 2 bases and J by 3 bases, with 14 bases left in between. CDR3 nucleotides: TGCAGCGTTGAATTGAGGGACTCCCTCTACGAGCAGTACTTC. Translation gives CSVELRDSLYEQYF.

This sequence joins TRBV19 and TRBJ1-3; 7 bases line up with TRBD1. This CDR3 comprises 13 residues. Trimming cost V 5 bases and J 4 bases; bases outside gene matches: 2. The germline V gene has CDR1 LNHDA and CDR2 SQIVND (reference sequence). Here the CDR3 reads CASSPDRGNTIYF. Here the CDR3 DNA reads TGTGCCAGTAGTCCGGACAGGGGAAACACCATATATTTT.

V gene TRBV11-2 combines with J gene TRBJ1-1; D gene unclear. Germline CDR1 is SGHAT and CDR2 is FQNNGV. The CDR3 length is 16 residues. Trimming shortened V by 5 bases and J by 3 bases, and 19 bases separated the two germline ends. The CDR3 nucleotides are TGTGCCAGCAGCGCCTCTACCCTGGTGGAGTACACTGAAGCTTTCTTT. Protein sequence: CASSASTLVEYTEAFF.

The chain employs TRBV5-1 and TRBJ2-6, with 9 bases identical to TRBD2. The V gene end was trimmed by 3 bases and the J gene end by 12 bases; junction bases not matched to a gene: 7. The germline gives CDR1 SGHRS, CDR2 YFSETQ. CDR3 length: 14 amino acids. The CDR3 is CASSYASGVFVLTF. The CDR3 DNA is TGCGCCAGCAGCTATGCTAGCGGGGTCTTCGTCCTGACTTTC.

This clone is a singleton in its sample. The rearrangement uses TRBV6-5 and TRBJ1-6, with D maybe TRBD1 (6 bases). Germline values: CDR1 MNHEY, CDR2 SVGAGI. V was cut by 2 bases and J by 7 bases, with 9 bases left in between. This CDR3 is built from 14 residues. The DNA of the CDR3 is TGTGCCAGCAGTTACACGGACAGCAATTCACCCCTCCACTTT. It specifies CASSYTDSNSPLHF.

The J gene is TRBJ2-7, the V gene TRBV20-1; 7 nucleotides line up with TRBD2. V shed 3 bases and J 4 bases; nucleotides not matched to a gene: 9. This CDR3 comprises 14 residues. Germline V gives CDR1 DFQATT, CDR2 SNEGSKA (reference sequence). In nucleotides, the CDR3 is TGCAGTGCTAGTTTAGCTAGGGGAGGGTACGAGCAGTACTTC. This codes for CSASLARGGYEQYF.